Detailed here is one T cell receptor (beta chain). Germline V lookup: CDR1 SGDLS, CDR2 YYNGEE. V lost 1 base and J lost 1, with 8 bases in between. The CDR3 has 14 residues. These data belong to a study of blood T cell repertoires in COVID-19. Method: immunoSEQ multiplex PCR; TCRdb's copy keeps in-frame clones and lacks some. The sample lists hundreds of thousands of clones, 80% to 90% occurring once. The TCR was taken from a man aged 80 or over with acute or convalescent COVID-19. Input material: peripheral blood. This sequence joins TRBV9 and TRBJ1-1, with unresolved D. The CDR3 region has the DNA TGTGCCAGCAGCGTAAATTGGGCGAACACTGAAGCTTTCTTT. Residues: CASSVNWANTEAFF.